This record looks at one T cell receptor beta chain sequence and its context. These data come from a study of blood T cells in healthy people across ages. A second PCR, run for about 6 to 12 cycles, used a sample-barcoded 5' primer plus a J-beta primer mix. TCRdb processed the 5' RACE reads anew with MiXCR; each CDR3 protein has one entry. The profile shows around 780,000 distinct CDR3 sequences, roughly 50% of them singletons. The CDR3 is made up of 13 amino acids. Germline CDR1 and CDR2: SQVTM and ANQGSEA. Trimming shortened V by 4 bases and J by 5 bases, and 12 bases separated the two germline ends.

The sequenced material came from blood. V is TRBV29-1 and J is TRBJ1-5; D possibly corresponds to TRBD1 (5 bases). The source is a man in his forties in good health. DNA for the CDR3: TGCAGCGTTGGGGACCAACACGATCAGCCCCAGCATTTT. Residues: CSVGDQHDQPQHF.